Listed below are T cell receptor beta chains from one sample, sequenced in a study of OX40 agonist ivuxolimab in advanced cancers. Sequencing used immunoSEQ multiplex PCR; TCRdb keeps in-frame clones, though not all of them. The sample records fewer than 100,000 clones, about 91% being singletons. This material consisted of CD4+ or CD8+ T cells sorted from blood, taken in a trial of the OX40 agonist ivuxolimab. Receptors originate from an adult with an advanced solid tumor such as melanoma, head and neck, liver or kidney cancer. Both conserved end residues are part of each CDR3. Each record gives: J gene, clone size, D gene, CDR3 length, V gene, CDR3 protein, CDR3 DNA. D genes are given only for firm matches. The listing skips clone size in some rows; elsewhere it reads once, few, many or a size class.

TRBJ1-5 - TRBD1 13 TRBV10-1 CALDRVIRQPQHF TGCGCTTTGGACAGGGTGATTCGACAGCCCCAGCATTTT
TRBJ1-2 - - 13 TRBV14 CASSQEVGYGYTF TGTGCCAGCAGCCAAGAGGTTGGCTATGGCTACACCTTC
TRBJ1-6 - - 14 TRBV2 CASRPGPLNSPLHF TGTGCCAGCAGGCCGGGGCCCCTCAATTCACCCCTCCACTTT
TRBJ2-7 - - 16 TRBV4-3 CASSQDPGPAAYEQYF TGCGCCAGCAGCCAGGACCCCGGACCTGCCGCCTACGAGCAGTACTTC
TRBJ1-5 - - 14 TRBV2 CASSEMGGGQPQHF TGTGCCAGCAGTGAAATGGGGGGGGGTCAGCCCCAGCATTTT
TRBJ1-2 few TRBD1 15 TRBV5-1 CASGQGQPDLYGYTF TGCGCCAGCGGACAGGGGCAACCGGACCTCTATGGCTACACCTTC
TRBJ2-1 - - 15 TRBV6-1 CASSESQGTYNEQFF TGTGCCAGCAGTGAAAGCCAGGGAACCTACAATGAGCAGTTCTTC
TRBJ2-7 - - 13 TRBV2 CASSPVGTYEQYF TGTGCCAGCAGTCCAGTAGGGACCTACGAGCAGTACTTC
TRBJ1-1 - - 15 TRBV6-6 CASRPRTDMNTEAFF TGTGCCAGCAGACCCAGGACAGATATGAACACTGAAGCTTTCTTT
TRBJ2-5 once - 14 TRBV28 CASSFPGGRGTQYF TGTGCCAGCAGTTTTCCCGGGGGCCGGGGGACCCAGTACTTC
TRBJ1-1 - - 13 TRBV2 CASTEGLNTEAFF TGTGCCTCGACCGAGGGGTTGAACACTGAAGCTTTCTTT
TRBJ2-2 - - 15 TRBV28 CASRIPGRYTGELFF TGTGCCAGCAGAATACCGGGACGGTACACCGGGGAGCTGTTTTTT
TRBJ2-7 once TRBD2 15 TRBV7-2 CASSPGGAMRYEQYF TGTGCCAGCAGCCCCGGGGGGGCCATGAGATACGAGCAGTACTTC
TRBJ1-4 - - 14 TRBV7-8 CASSSGRTNEKLFF TGTGCCAGCAGCTCAGGACGGACTAATGAAAAACTGTTTTTT
TRBJ2-4 - - 13 TRBV27 CASSDRTANIQYF TGTGCCAGCAGCGATAGGACAGCGAACATTCAGTACTTC
TRBJ2-2 - - 14 TRBV27 CASSLSRGTGELFF TGTGCCAGCAGTTTATCTCGGGGTACCGGGGAGCTGTTTTTT
TRBJ1-1 - - 13 TRBV7-2 CASSLGQNTEAFF TGTGCCAGCAGCTTAGGACAGAACACTGAAGCTTTCTTT
TRBJ2-1 - TRBD2 17 TRBV5-6 CASSPIAGGSFYNEQFF TGTGCCAGCAGCCCGATAGCGGGAGGGTCCTTCTACAATGAGCAGTTCTTC
TRBJ2-1 once - 15 TRBV4-1 CASSQVGGDYKAQFF TGCGCCAGCAGCCAGGTAGGTGGTGACTACAAGGCGCAGTTCTTC
TRBJ2-4 once - 13 TRBV30 CAWRGQWATTQYF TGTGCCTGGAGGGGCCAATGGGCCACGACTCAGTACTTC
TRBJ2-2 few - 14 TRBV15 CATNAGQNTGELFF TGTGCCACCAATGCCGGACAGAACACCGGGGAGCTGTTTTTT
TRBJ1-2 - - 14 TRBV19 CASSIARVWVGYTF TGTGCCAGTAGTATCGCCCGGGTCTGGGTAGGCTACACCTTC
TRBJ2-5 - - 14 TRBV19 CASSMSLAQETQYF TGTGCCAGTAGTATGTCACTGGCCCAAGAGACCCAGTACTTC
TRBJ2-3 - TRBD2 18 TRBV15 CATSRALGLALGTDTQYF TGTGCCACCAGCAGAGCCTTGGGACTAGCGTTGGGCACAGATACGCAGTATTTT
TRBJ1-1 once TRBD1 14 TRBV5-4 CAREPQGVNTEAFF TGTGCCCGAGAACCCCAGGGGGTGAACACTGAAGCTTTCTTT
TRBJ1-1 - - 17 TRBV21-1 CASSKDTRPTVSTEAFF TGTGCCAGCAGCAAAGACACGCGCCCCACTGTGAGCACTGAAGCTTTCTTT
TRBJ1-1 - - 15 TRBV27 CASSPGIRVGTEAFF TGTGCCAGCAGTCCTGGGATCCGGGTTGGCACTGAAGCTTTCTTT
TRBJ2-1 - - 12 TRBV4-1 CASSQDMNEQFF TGCGCCAGCAGCCAAGATATGAATGAGCAGTTCTTC
TRBJ1-2 once TRBD1 16 TRBV7-8 CASSLGQAGGVGGYTF TGTGCCAGCAGCTTAGGGCAAGCAGGGGGTGTGGGTGGCTACACCTTC
TRBJ2-1 - TRBD1 16 TRBV10-3 CAISEALGQAYNEQFF TGTGCCATCAGTGAGGCTTTGGGACAGGCCTACAATGAGCAGTTCTTC
TRBJ1-3 - - 14 TRBV2 CASILGISGNTIYF TGTGCCAGCATACTCGGGATATCTGGAAACACCATATATTTT
TRBJ2-1 - TRBD2 14 TRBV5-4 CATLRDYIDNEQFF TGTGCCACCTTACGGGACTACATTGACAATGAGCAGTTCTTC
TRBJ1-2 - - 13 TRBV5-1 CASSLEGMRGYTF TGCGCCAGCAGCTTGGAAGGGATGCGCGGCTACACCTTC
TRBJ2-5 - TRBD1 15 TRBV18 CASSPRRQGGETQYF TGTGCCAGCTCACCACGTAGACAGGGTGGAGAGACCCAGTACTTC
TRBJ1-1 - - 13 TRBV7-2 CASSFNRVTEAFF TGTGCCAGCAGCTTCAACAGGGTCACTGAAGCTTTCTTT
TRBJ2-5 - TRBD2 15 TRBV9 CASSVVAGRPETQYF TGTGCCAGCAGCGTAGTAGCGGGGCGTCCAGAGACCCAGTACTTC
TRBJ1-2 once - 14 TRBV27 CASTPLRAGYGYTF TGTGCCAGCACCCCGTTGAGGGCAGGCTATGGCTACACCTTC
TRBJ2-3 - - 12 TRBV29-1 CSVARSTDTQYF TGCAGCGTTGCTCGTAGCACAGATACGCAGTATTTT
TRBJ2-3 - TRBD2 15 TRBV7-6 CASGPFSGAGDTQYF TGTGCCAGCGGACCTTTTAGCGGGGCAGGGGATACGCAGTATTTT
TRBJ2-3 once - 13 TRBV15 CATSRGTTDTQYF TGTGCCACCAGCAGAGGGACAACAGATACGCAGTATTTT
TRBJ2-1 - - 13 TRBV6-1 CASSENIPFEQFF TGTGCCAGCAGTGAAAATATTCCCTTTGAGCAGTTCTTC